A selection of T cell receptor beta chains follows, all from one sample in a study of blood T cell repertoires in COVID-19. Only in-frame clones appear in the TCRdb table, and some are missing; sequencing was by immunoSEQ multiplex PCR. Of a few hundred thousand clones detected, around 90% appear once; the ten largest clones hold 1.2%. Sequences were obtained from PBMCs or T cells enriched from blood (not recorded which). These receptors were collected from a woman aged 18-30 years who had recovered from COVID-19. The CDR3 runs from the conserved cysteine through the conserved F or W. The D gene is left open where the match is weak. Only some rows state a clone size, as once, few, many or a class for expanded clones.

>TRBV11-2|TRBJ2-7|16|-|-
CASSWGGGTYVLEQYF
TGTGCCAGCAGCTGGGGGGGCGGGACATATGTTCTCGAGCAGTACTTC
>TRBV27|TRBJ1-2|12|-|few
CASSGSNYGYTF
TGTGCCAGCTCAGGATCGAACTATGGCTACACCTTC
>TRBV27|TRBJ2-3|16|-|-
CASSVLTPRGTDTQYF
TGTGCCAGCAGCGTACTGACCCCGCGGGGCACAGATACGCAGTATTTT
>TRBV6-5|TRBJ2-5|12|-|-
CASSRGQETQYF
TGTGCCAGTTCCCGGGGTCAAGAGACCCAGTACTTC
>TRBV7-9|TRBJ2-7|15|TRBD2|-
CASSRGTSGAYEQYF
TGTGCCAGCAGCCGCGGGACTAGCGGGGCCTACGAGCAGTACTTC
>TRBV4-2|TRBJ1-1|16|-|-
CASSQEPRTPGTEAFF
TGTGCCAGCAGCCAAGAACCACGGACTCCAGGCACTGAAGCTTTCTTT
>TRBV7-7|TRBJ2-5|16|TRBD1|once
CASSYRYRGNQETQYF
TGTGCTAGCAGCTATCGATACAGGGGTAACCAAGAGACCCAGTACTTC
>TRBV21-1|TRBJ2-2|18|-|-
CASSKVNIRDRETGELFF
TGTGCCAGCAGCAAAGTGAATATCCGGGACAGGGAAACCGGGGAGCTGTTTTTT
>TRBV10-3|TRBJ1-2|13|TRBD1|-
CAISEEQGMGYTF
TGTGCCATCAGTGAGGAACAGGGGATGGGCTACACCTTC
>TRBV18|TRBJ1-1|15|-|-
CASSPPGGLNTEAFF
TGTGCCAGCTCACCACCGGGAGGGTTGAACACTGAAGCTTTCTTT
>TRBV6-4|TRBJ1-5|13|-|-
CASSVSGNQPQHF
TGTGCCAGCAGTGTATCGGGTAATCAGCCCCAGCATTTT
>TRBV15|TRBJ2-3|12|-|-
CATSVAGDTQYF
TGTGCCACCAGCGTCGCAGGGGATACGCAGTATTTT
>TRBV4-3|TRBJ2-7|16|-|-
CASSQDNSLSSYEQYF
TGCGCCAGCAGCCAAGACAACAGCTTAAGCTCCTACGAGCAGTACTTC
>TRBV28|TRBJ1-1|15|TRBD1|-
CASSPADRVNTEAFF
TGTGCCAGCAGTCCGGCAGACAGGGTGAACACTGAAGCTTTCTTT
>TRBV27|TRBJ2-1|15|-|-
CASSPERPLSREQFF
TGTGCCAGCTCCCCGGAGCGGCCCCTCAGTCGTGAGCAGTTCTTC
>TRBV5-1|TRBJ1-6|16|TRBD1|-
CASSTGTGDNNSPLHF
TGCGCCAGCAGTACCGGGACAGGGGATAATAATTCACCCCTCCACTTT
>TRBV6-2/TRBV6-3|TRBJ2-1|16|-|few
CASSPPGFPYYNEQFF
TGTGCCAGCAGTCCCCCCGGGTTTCCATACTACAATGAGCAGTTCTTC
>TRBV6-5|TRBJ1-5|13|-|few
CASSRRVSQPQHF
TGTGCCAGCAGTCGCAGGGTTAGTCAGCCCCAGCATTTT
>TRBV5-4|TRBJ2-5|16|TRBD2|-
CASSLGLAGSRETQYF
TGTGCCAGCAGCTTGGGACTAGCGGGGAGTAGGGAGACCCAGTACTTC
>TRBV14|TRBJ2-5|15|-|-
CASSPRQGSRETQYF
TGTGCCAGCAGCCCGAGGCAGGGATCGAGGGAGACCCAGTACTTC
>TRBV30|TRBJ1-6|16|TRBD1|-
CAWSVRWTGNNSPLHF
TGTGCCTGGAGTGTACGCTGGACAGGGAATAATTCACCCCTCCACTTT
>TRBV5-1|TRBJ1-4|13|-|-
CASSRVDSEKLFF
TGCGCCAGCAGCAGAGTGGACAGTGAAAAACTGTTTTTT
>TRBV7-6|TRBJ2-2|15|-|once
CASSPGVANTGELFF
TGTGCCAGCAGCCCAGGGGTCGCGAACACCGGGGAGCTGTTTTTT
>TRBV19|TRBJ2-2|13|-|-
CASSTQGSGELFF
TGTGCCAGTAGTACGCAGGGATCCGGGGAGCTGTTTTTT
>TRBV7-6|TRBJ2-1|19|TRBD2|-
CASSLAGRDLRSVYNEQFF
TGTGCCAGCAGCCTGGCTGGGAGGGATCTCCGCTCCGTCTACAATGAGCAGTTCTTC
>TRBV6-5|TRBJ2-5|15|-|-
CASSRGGGQGKTQYF
TGTGCCAGCAGCCGAGGGGGGGGGCAGGGAAAGACCCAGTACTTC
>TRBV12-3/TRBV12-4|TRBJ1-1|13|-|-
CASSLSPDTEAFF
TGTGCCAGCAGCTTGAGCCCTGACACTGAAGCTTTCTTT
>TRBV2|TRBJ1-2|12|TRBD1|-
CASYGTDYGYTF
TGTGCCAGTTATGGGACAGACTATGGCTACACCTTC
>TRBV5-6|TRBJ1-2|15|-|once
CASSLVGQRDYGYTF
TGTGCCAGCAGCTTGGTTGGGCAGAGGGACTATGGCTACACCTTC
>TRBV25-1|TRBJ2-3|15|TRBD1|-
CASSGRGLGIDTQYF
TGTGCCAGCAGTGGCAGGGGGCTGGGCATAGATACGCAGTATTTT
>TRBV28|TRBJ1-5|17|TRBD1|many
CASSWSHGTGGYQPQHF
TGTGCCAGCAGTTGGTCACACGGGACAGGGGGATATCAGCCCCAGCATTTT
>TRBV7-9|TRBJ2-2|13|-|-
CASSFGEAGELFF
TGTGCCAGCAGCTTCGGGGAGGCCGGGGAGCTGTTTTTT
>TRBV4-3|TRBJ2-1|18|TRBD2|-
CASSQEISGGYSALKQFF
TGCGCCAGCAGCCAAGAGATTAGCGGGGGGTACTCTGCACTTAAGCAGTTCTTC
>TRBV7-6|TRBJ1-1|10|-|-
CASSFAGGPW
TGTGCCAGCAGCTTCGCCGGGGGGCCTTGG
>TRBV19|TRBJ2-7|14|TRBD2|-
CASRYSGGANEQYF
TGTGCCAGTAGGTATAGCGGGGGGGCCAACGAGCAGTACTTC
>TRBV6-5|TRBJ1-6|14|-|-
CASSCGGDNSPLHF
TGTGCCAGCAGTTGCGGGGGGGATAATTCACCCCTCCACTTT
>TRBV6-5|TRBJ1-5|13|TRBD1|-
CATDRGRNQPQHF
TGTGCCACCGACAGGGGGCGCAATCAGCCCCAGCATTTT
>TRBV7-2|TRBJ1-2|16|-|few
CASSGGATLNFYGYTF
TGTGCCAGCAGTGGGGGGGCTACGCTCAATTTCTATGGCTACACCTTC
>TRBV11-2|TRBJ2-3|16|-|-
CASSEGTAGTTDTQYF
TGTGCCAGCAGCGAAGGGACGGCGGGGACCACAGATACGCAGTATTTT
>TRBV28|TRBJ1-2|13|TRBD1|few
CASSLEGARGYTF
TGTGCCAGCAGTTTGGAGGGGGCGCGCGGCTACACCTTC
>TRBV4-2|TRBJ1-2|15|-|-
CASSQDRGSSYGYTF
TGTGCCAGCAGCCAAGATCGGGGGAGTAGCTATGGCTACACCTTC
>TRBV5-1|TRBJ1-4|13|TRBD1|-
CASRGTGSEKLFF
TGCGCCAGCAGAGGGACAGGGAGCGAAAAACTGTTTTTT
>TRBV11-2|TRBJ1-4|16|TRBD1|-
CASSLGQPITNEKLFF
TGTGCCAGCAGCTTGGGACAGCCGATCACTAATGAAAAACTGTTTTTT
>TRBV4-1|TRBJ2-5|10|-|once
CASSQDRFYF
TGCGCCAGCAGCCAAGATCGTTTTTACTTC
>TRBV7-6|TRBJ1-5|18|TRBD1|-
CASSLRSGASGQGYDQHF
TGTGCCAGCAGCTTACGGTCGGGGGCCTCGGGACAGGGGTATGACCAGCATTTT
>TRBV2|TRBJ1-2|13|-|-
CASSESGDYGYTF
TGTGCCAGCAGCGAATCGGGGGACTATGGCTACACCTTC
>TRBV5-6|TRBJ1-1|15|TRBD1|-
CASSLTGGWYTEAFF
TGTGCCAGCAGCTTGACAGGGGGCTGGTACACTGAAGCTTTCTTT
>TRBV12-5|TRBJ1-4|15|TRBD1|once
CASGLVAGGSEKLFF
TGTGCTAGTGGTTTGGTGGCAGGGGGCAGTGAAAAACTGTTTTTT
>TRBV18|TRBJ2-7|14|-|-
CASSQGNPSYEQYF
TGTGCCAGCTCACAGGGGAACCCCTCCTACGAGCAGTACTTC
>TRBV7-3|TRBJ2-2|17|-|-
CASSSLLRVVGTGELFF
TGTGCCAGCAGCTCCCTACTACGTGTGGTTGGCACCGGGGAGCTGTTTTTT
>TRBV6-5|TRBJ2-7|16|TRBD1|-
CASSYPPQGTPYEQYF
TGTGCCAGCAGTTACCCGCCACAGGGGACCCCCTACGAGCAGTACTTC
>TRBV28|TRBJ1-5|11|-|few
CASSLGPTQHF
TGTGCCAGCAGTTTGGGCCCGACCCAGCATTTT
>TRBV2|TRBJ2-5|14|TRBD2|-
CASSYNSGGETQYF
TGTGCCAGCAGTTATAATAGCGGGGGGGAGACCCAGTACTTC
>TRBV7-9|TRBJ2-5|15|TRBD2|-
CASSLVVAGMETQYF
TGTGCCAGCAGCTTAGTAGTAGCGGGGATGGAGACCCAGTACTTC
>TRBV9|TRBJ2-1|14|TRBD1|-
CASSVEATGNLQFF
TGTGCCAGCAGCGTAGAGGCGACAGGGAACCTTCAGTTCTTC
>TRBV3-1/TRBV3-2|TRBJ2-2|17|TRBD2|-
CASSQFHGGANTGELFF
TGTGCCAGCAGCCAATTTCACGGGGGGGCCAACACCGGGGAGCTGTTTTTT
>TRBV10-3|TRBJ2-5|15|-|-
CAISESGGWEETQYF
TGTGCCATCAGTGAGTCGGGGGGTTGGGAAGAGACCCAGTACTTC
>TRBV9|TRBJ2-7|14|TRBD1|few
CASSFGTGPSEQYF
TGTGCCAGCAGCTTCGGGACAGGCCCCTCCGAGCAGTACTTC
>TRBV6-5|TRBJ2-7|15|TRBD1|few
CASSSLGQGRDEQYF
TGTGCCAGCAGCAGTTTGGGACAGGGTAGGGACGAGCAGTACTTC
>TRBV24-1|TRBJ1-2|13|-|once
CATSEQTGPGSTF
TGTGCCACCAGCGAGCAGACAGGTCCCGGGTCCACCTTC